The sequence of this TCR beta chain was determined in a study of cytomegalovirus exposure and HLA in healthy donors. PCR used 60 Vbeta primers and 13 Jbeta primers. TCRdb's copy holds only in-frame clones and misses some; the assay was immunoSEQ multiplex PCR. The repertoire table contains around 52,000 clones. V trimming: 3 bases; J trimming: 5 bases; junction bases outside the gene matches: 12. Germline V gives CDR1 MDHEN, CDR2 SYDVKM. This CDR3 has 16 residues. The chain carries TRBV28 and TRBJ2-5, with TRBD2 matching 7 bases. Sequenced input: PBMCs. The TCR originated in a woman in her 50s in good health and CMV-seropositive. This CDR3 reads CASSFRGRALRETQYF. DNA of the CDR3: TGTGCCAGCAGTTTCCGTGGGAGGGCCCTAAGGGAGACCCAGTACTTC.